These 7 T cell receptor beta chains were all obtained from the same sample, sequenced in a study of CD8 T cells in ankylosing spondylitis (dated by TCRdb to the late 2010s). Library preparation was by 5' RACE. Instrument on record: Illumina HiSeq 2500. TCRdb reran the public reads through fastp at Q25 and MiXCR, keeping productive beta chains. Rows are combined by CDR3 protein, so each entry shows the most common genes and DNA. The sample contains under 7,500 distinct CDR3 sequences, 2.1% of them found a single time. About 54% of the sample goes to the ten largest clones. Sequenced input: blood, either unsorted or a sorted T cell fraction (not recorded which). The receptors were sampled from a male donor with ankylosing spondylitis or in good health (not recorded which).

This clonotype was found many times. The chain is built from TRBV9 and TRBJ2-3, with D unresolved. This CDR3 region has 15 residues. Germline-derived CDR1 and CDR2 are SGDLS and YYNGEE. V gave up 2 bases and J gave up 0 bases, with 10 bases separating them. CDR3: CASSVGYRSTDTQYF. The CDR3 DNA is TGTGCCAGCAGCGTCGGGTATAGGAGCACAGATACGCAGTATTTT.

This clonotype is medium-sized. The chain recombines TRBV9 with TRBJ2-1; possible D gene TRBD1, 5 bases. The CDR3 consists of 17 residues. V was trimmed by 0 bases and J by 0 bases, leaving 13 bases between them. The V gene's germline CDR1 is SGDLS and CDR2 YYNGEE. CDR3 sequence: CASSVEGARNSYNEQFF. Written as DNA, the CDR3 is TGTGCCAGCAGCGTAGAAGGGGCTAGGAACTCCTACAATGAGCAGTTCTTC.

This clonotype has ten or more counts. The chain carries TRBV9 and TRBJ2-7; D may correspond to TRBD1 or TRBD2 (5 bases each). Germline assignment: CDR1 SGDLS and CDR2 YYNGEE. V dropped 4 bases and J dropped 3 bases, with 11 bases sitting between them. This CDR3 is built from 13 residues. CDR3 amino acids: CASSPGAVYEQYF. CDR3 sequence (DNA): TGTGCCAGCAGCCCCGGGGCAGTCTACGAGCAGTACTTC.

This clonotype was counted ten times or more. The V and J genes are TRBV9 and TRBJ2-3; 14 nucleotides line up with TRBD2. The CDR3 has 15 amino acids. Looked up from germline, CDR1 is SGDLS and CDR2 is YYNGEE. Trimming removed 5 bases from V and 1 base from J; junction bases left unmatched: 0. CDR3 in amino acids: CASRTSGRGTDTQYF. CDR3 nucleotides: TGTGCCAGCAGGACTAGCGGGAGGGGCACAGATACGCAGTATTTT.

By sample share, this clonotype is large (0.1 to 1%). This sequence joins TRBV9 and TRBJ1-4, with a tentative D call TRBD1 (6 bases). The germline V and J ends were trimmed by 3 bases and 8 bases, with 17 bases remaining between them. The CDR3 extends over 15 amino acids. CDR1 and CDR2 (germline): SGDLS, YYNGEE. In DNA, the CDR3 is TGTGCCAGCAGCGGAACAGGGTCCGCGGGGGAAAAACTGTTTTTT. Residues: CASSGTGSAGEKLFF.

At least ten counts were recorded for this clonotype. CDR3 in amino acids: CASSVAGANEKLFF. The CDR3 nucleotides are TGTGCCAGCAGCGTAGCAGGGGCTAATGAAAAACTGTTTTTT. The chain employs TRBV9 and TRBJ1-4, with a weak D call TRBD1 (6 bases). CDR1 SGDLS and CDR2 YYNGEE come from the germline V gene. V was shortened by 0 bases and J by 3 bases, with 6 bases between the two germline ends. The CDR3 spans 14 residues.

This clonotype came up many times. This chain joins TRBV9 and TRBJ2-7; possibly TRBD2 for D (6 bases). V was pared by 0 bases and J by 5 bases, with 12 bases between. The CDR3 is 14 residues long. CDR1 and CDR2 (germline): SGDLS, YYNGEE. For the CDR3, the DNA is TGTGCCAGCAGCGTAGTCGGGGGTCTCGACGAGCAGTACTTC. This codes for CASSVVGGLDEQYF.